This TCR beta chain was recorded in a study of shared clonotypes between healthy human individuals. Study-wide results and caveats: Since donors were few, the genetic and exposure-history diversity represented was limited.

Germline V gene data show CDR1 as WSHSY and CDR2 as SAAADI. The CDR3 length is 14 residues. V lost 7 bases, J lost 2 bases, and 14 bases lay in between. As for this clone: What it recognizes is unknown.

Sequencing was performed with immunoSEQ multiplex PCR; in TCRdb, only in-frame clones are kept and a portion is missing. Seen here are a few million clones, just over 90% observed once, and the top ten hold about 0.13%. The specimen sequenced was naive CD4+ T cells sorted from blood. Subset indicated: CD45RA+ positively selected. The chain combines TRBV10-2 with TRBJ2-5, with D unclear. This clonotype was sampled from a man aged 18-30 years in good health. The CDR3 coding sequence is TGCGCCAGCAAGGTGGCAAGTTTTCAAGAGACCCAGTACTTC. The encoded protein is CASKVASFQETQYF.